The next 6 T cell receptor beta chains were all read from a single sample in a study of technical replicates of blood from several donors. Some clones are missing from TCRdb's copy, which holds only in-frame ones; the method was immunoSEQ multiplex PCR. Here the sample spans fewer than 80,000 clones, around nine tenths being singletons. The specimen sequenced was PBMCs. The origin of the receptors is a human donor in good health. Some clones in this sample may be carry-over from other donors' samples.

The chain is built from TRBV7-6 and TRBJ2-1; TRBD2 matches 9 bases. The CDR3 is made up of 16 amino acids. Germline V gene data show CDR1 as SGHVS and CDR2 as FNYEAQ. J lost 8 bases, V lost 0 bases, and 8 bases had no gene match. CDR3 region: CASSLANIAGVYEQFF. The DNA of the CDR3 is TGTGCCAGCAGCTTAGCGAATATAGCGGGAGTGTATGAGCAGTTCTTC.

The chain uses TRBV11-3 and TRBJ2-3; TRBD2 agrees at 7 bases. The ends lost 6 bases at V and 1 base at J; junction bases unmatched: 7. The CDR3 runs to 15 residues. Germline CDR1 is SGHNT and CDR2 is YENEEA. The CDR3 protein is CASSQEGRGTDTQYF. CDR3 bases: TGTGCCAGCAGTCAGGAGGGGAGGGGCACAGATACGCAGTATTTT.

This clone is a singleton in its sample. The CDR3 reads CAWSRAGGSPRFF. In nucleotides, the CDR3 is TGTGCCTGGAGTCGGGCGGGAGGCTCCCCTCGGTTCTTC. The V and J genes are TRBV30 and TRBJ2-1; 8 bases agree with TRBD2. The germline CDR1 and CDR2 sequences are GTSNPN and SVGIG (reference sequence). Germline trimming cut 2 bases from V and 15 bases from J; bases unmatched to any gene: 12. The CDR3 runs 13 residues.

The rearrangement uses TRBV4-3 and TRBJ2-3, with D possibly matching TRBD1 (6 bases). Germline assignment: CDR1 LGHNA and CDR2 YSLEER. V dropped 5 bases and J dropped 2 bases, with 17 bases sitting between them. This CDR3 spans 16 amino acids. The chain's CDR3 is CASSSEGVRVTDTQYF. The CDR3 DNA reads as TGCGCCAGCAGCTCAGAGGGGGTCCGGGTCACAGATACGCAGTATTTT.

CDR3 sequence reads: CASRGGYSNQPQHF. The CDR3 coding sequence is TGTGCCAGCAGAGGGGGATATAGCAATCAGCCCCAGCATTTT. V gene TRBV27 combines with J gene TRBJ1-5; the D gene is possibly TRBD1 (6 bases). The CDR3 covers 14 residues. Germline CDR1 is MNHEY and CDR2 is SMNVEV (reference sequence). Deletions cut 6 bases from V and 0 bases from J, with 9 bases between.

The genes are TRBV30 and TRBJ2-3; D not certain. CDR1 and CDR2 from the germline V gene are GTSNPN and SVGIG (reference sequence). CDR3 length: 12 residues. Trimming removed 2 bases at V and 0 bases at J, with 3 bases between. Written as DNA, the CDR3 is TGTGCCTGGAGTACTAGCACAGATACGCAGTATTTT. Amino acids: CAWSTSTDTQYF.